A selection of T cell receptor beta chains follows, all from one sample in a study of control samples from healthy donors and cancer patients. Method: immunoSEQ multiplex PCR; TCRdb's copy keeps in-frame clones and lacks some. The sample table includes under 200,000 clones. Material: blood. These receptors originate from a woman in her twenties or thirties in good health. CDR3s include the opening cysteine and the closing phenylalanine or tryptophan. The D gene is left open where the match is weak.

d_call j_call v_call cdr3_aa cdr3_nt
- TRBJ1-1 TRBV7-2 CASSSTAGRGWAFF TGTGCCAGCAGCTCGACGGCAGGGCGGGGTTGGGCTTTCTTT
- TRBJ1-6 TRBV28 CASLSYYNSPLHF TGTGCCAGCCTGAGTTACTATAATTCACCCCTCCACTTT
- TRBJ1-3 TRBV6-5 CASAERPSSGNTIYF TGTGCCTCCGCGGAAAGACCCAGCTCTGGAAACACCATATATTTT
TRBD1 TRBJ1-6 TRBV27 CASSFRRQGSSYNSPLHF TGTGCCAGCAGTTTCCGGCGACAGGGCAGCTCCTATAATTCACCCCTCCACTTT
- TRBJ1-2 TRBV28 CASSLDGQGGYTF TGTGCCAGCAGCCTAGACGGACAAGGAGGCTACACCTTC
- TRBJ1-5 TRBV6-5 CASRGQISNQPQHF TGTGCCAGCAGGGGGCAGATTAGCAATCAGCCCCAGCATTTT
- TRBJ1-2 TRBV6-5 CASSYRGVLNGYTF TGTGCCAGCAGTTACCGGGGGGTCCTAAATGGCTACACCTTC
- TRBJ2-1 TRBV24-1 CATSDFLGSSYNEQFF TGTGCCACCAGTGATTTTCTGGGGAGCTCCTACAATGAGCAGTTCTTC
- TRBJ1-1 TRBV28 CASSYDLGDTEAFF TGTGCCAGCAGCTACGACTTGGGAGACACTGAAGCTTTCTTT
- TRBJ1-1 TRBV7-3 CASSFGLGTEAFF TGTGCCAGCAGCTTCGGGCTGGGGACTGAAGCTTTCTTT
TRBD1 TRBJ2-7 TRBV6-5 CASSYFTGASYEQYF TGTGCCAGCAGTTACTTTACAGGGGCCTCCTACGAGCAGTACTTC
TRBD2 TRBJ2-7 TRBV3-1/TRBV3-2 CASSQASGLANEQYF TGTGCCAGCAGCCAAGCCTCGGGACTAGCAAACGAGCAGTACTTC
- TRBJ1-2 TRBV18 CASSPIDPRSNYGYTF TGTGCCAGCTCACCGATTGACCCAAGATCTAACTATGGCTACACCTTC
TRBD2 TRBJ2-1 TRBV28 CASTILAGGANEQFF TGTGCCAGCACAATTCTAGCGGGGGGTGCAAATGAGCAGTTCTTC
- TRBJ1-6 TRBV28 CASSQDSPLHF TGTGCCAGCAGCCAAGACTCACCCCTCCACTTT
- TRBJ2-1 TRBV27 CASSFFASVDNEQFF TGTGCCAGCAGTTTCTTCGCTAGCGTTGACAATGAGCAGTTCTTC
TRBD1 TRBJ2-1 TRBV10-1 CASSGADRGAYNEQFF TGCGCCAGCAGTGGGGCGGACAGGGGCGCCTACAATGAGCAGTTCTTC
TRBD2 TRBJ2-7 TRBV27 CASSLSKASGYEQYF TGTGCCAGCAGTTTATCGAAGGCTAGCGGGTACGAGCAGTACTTC
- TRBJ1-5 TRBV28 CASSLPRDQPQHF TGTGCCAGCAGTTTACCCAGGGATCAGCCCCAGCATTTT
- TRBJ1-4 TRBV5-4 CASSLVGTTNEKLFF TGTGCCAGCAGCTTGGTCGGAACAACTAATGAAAAACTGTTTTTT
TRBD2 TRBJ2-2 TRBV7-9 CASSFSGVTGELFF TGTGCCAGCAGCTTTAGCGGGGTCACCGGGGAGCTGTTTTTT
TRBD1 TRBJ1-2 TRBV6-6 CASSTRTGLSIDGYTF TGTGCCAGCAGTACGCGGACAGGGTTAAGTATCGATGGCTACACCTTC
TRBD2 TRBJ2-5 TRBV30 CAWNSGTGQETQYF TGTGCCTGGAATAGCGGGACCGGTCAAGAGACCCAGTACTTC
- TRBJ1-6 TRBV2 CASMVTPNSPLHF TGTGCCAGCATGGTTACTCCCAATTCACCCCTCCACTTT
- TRBJ2-1 TRBV12-3/TRBV12-4 CASSFGNEQFF TGTGCCAGCAGTTTTGGGAATGAGCAGTTCTTC
- TRBJ1-3 TRBV30 CAWSDGRQRPSGNTIYF TGTGCCTGGAGTGACGGGAGACAGCGCCCGTCTGGAAACACCATATATTTT
- TRBJ1-5 TRBV2 CASSDTGRRSNQPQHF TGTGCCAGCAGTGATACGGGGAGAAGGAGCAATCAGCCCCAGCATTTT
- TRBJ1-2 TRBV29-1 CSVGVGWAYTF TGCAGCGTTGGGGTCGGATGGGCCTACACCTTC
- TRBJ1-2 TRBV28 CASSLGTGGNYGYTF TGTGCCAGCAGTTTAGGTACAGGAGGAAACTATGGCTACACCTTC
- TRBJ1-2 TRBV7-9 CAQGEASIHGYTF TGTGCGCAGGGAGAGGCCTCCATCCATGGCTACACCTTC
- TRBJ1-4 TRBV7-2 CASSDDATNEKLFF TGTGCCAGCAGCGACGATGCAACTAATGAAAAACTGTTTTTT
- TRBJ2-5 TRBV5-1 CASSPGRPEGETQYF TGCGCCAGCAGCCCGGGACGTCCCGAGGGGGAGACCCAGTACTTC
TRBD1 TRBJ2-1 TRBV11-2 CASSFGTGSYNEQFF TGTGCCAGCAGCTTTGGGACAGGGTCCTACAATGAGCAGTTCTTC
- TRBJ1-2 TRBV19 CASSLPPGRERGYTF TGTGCCAGTAGTCTCCCCCCCGGGCGGGAACGAGGCTACACCTTC
- TRBJ1-5 TRBV7-8 CASSHWWGQTHQPQHF TGTGCCAGCAGCCACTGGTGGGGGCAGACCCACCAGCCCCAGCATTTT
- TRBJ2-1 TRBV11-3 CASSLSEDNSYNEQFF TGTGCCAGCAGCTTATCAGAAGACAACTCCTACAATGAGCAGTTCTTC
TRBD2 TRBJ2-3 TRBV11-2 CASSTASGGLTDTQYF TGTGCCAGCAGCACCGCTAGCGGGGGGCTGACAGATACGCAGTATTTT
TRBD1 TRBJ1-2 TRBV7-3 CASSLTGTGREGYTF TGTGCCAGCAGCTTAACCGGGACAGGCCGAGAGGGCTACACCTTC
- TRBJ2-2 TRBV6-1 CASSESGTRPGELFF TGTGCCAGCAGTGAATCCGGGACAAGGCCCGGGGAGCTGTTTTTT